This T cell receptor (beta chain) was recorded in a study of cytomegalovirus exposure and HLA in healthy donors (dated by TCRdb to the late 2010s). With regard to the full study: According to a later analysis, the roughly 130 validation repertoires were produced on the same platform as the approximately 690 repertoires of the first cohort. The study combined high-throughput TCR immunosequencing, statistical association of individual TCRs with disease status, and machine learning to predict cytomegalovirus infection status. In addition to the first cohort of 500 to 850 subjects, a separate validation cohort of approximately 120 different subjects was used. The study aimed to test whether cataloging public T cell receptors could reveal signatures of past pathogen exposure.

The donors were included in the validation cohort of 90 to 150 subjects, a group kept apart from the roughly 690-subject first cohort. As regards this clone: The target of this receptor is not known. No base qualities exist here, and no much larger clone lies one base off it.

Here is what the overall study found, with its caveats: Most TCR sequences were observed very rarely across donors, whereas some public TCRs were present in many individuals. It was suggested by the authors that the approach could potentially be generalized to other disease states and immunological phenotypes. Of the cluster scores, 90% to 95% were above 0 in a later analysis, which found that TCRs clustered in the first cohort also tended to co-occur in the 120 or so validation repertoires. A few of the identified cytomegalovirus-associated TCR beta chains were confirmed in vitro to be specific for cytomegalovirus antigens. Cytomegalovirus status was reported to be diagnosed by the classifier with high specificity and sensitivity in both the original and validation cohorts. All 110 or so repertoires were used to score co-occurrence in the validation cohort in a later analysis, because that analysis had no HLA typing for the cohort. The study listed 164 TCR beta chains as associated with cytomegalovirus.

The library relied on the immunoSEQ multiplex PCR assay. As for the original processing: A statistical classification framework was developed to diagnose cytomegalovirus status using the catalog of TCR beta chain sequences. TCRdb retrieved this table from immuneACCESS and kept in-frame rearrangements only. Not all clones are present; in checked studies, unresolved V genes account for under half, and no reason is known for the remainder. From that table come the V and J calls and clone size; the DNA was used to work out D and trimming. The sample table holds more than 85,000 clones, of which about 95% were seen once. Of the sample, roughly 0.89% is held by the ten largest clones. The germline V and J ends show losses of 0 bases and 0 bases respectively, and no gene match explains 2 bases of the junction. From the germline V gene, CDR1 is LGHNA and CDR2 is YSLEER. The CDR3, cysteine through phenylalanine, is 16 amino acids long. This entry keeps only the CDR3 DNA: 48 bases, framed from base 1.

This receptor was taken from a woman under 30 in good health and CMV-seronegative. The chain couples TRBV4-3 to TRBJ2-1, with 7 junctional bases fitting TRBD1. Sequenced material: PBMCs. At the DNA level, the sequence is TGCGCCAGCAGCCAAGACAGGGGGAGCTCCTACAATGAGCAGTTCTTC. Its coded protein is CASSQDRGSSYNEQFF.